Listed below are T cell receptor beta chains from one sample, sequenced in a study of T cells in Graves' hyperthyroidism and ophthalmopathy. MiXCR, run by TCRdb on the multiplex PCR reads, gives a single entry per CDR3 protein. Here the sample spans fewer than 350,000 distinct CDR3 sequences, 18% being singletons. The sequenced sample was blood. Receptor source: a woman aged 40 to 50 with Graves' ophthalmopathy. The CDR3 runs from the conserved cysteine through the conserved F or W.

v_call	j_call	cdr3_aa
TRBV11-2	TRBJ1-1	CASSLEPRTGAEAFF
TRBV28	TRBJ2-7	CASSPALYEQYF
TRBV2	TRBJ2-4	CASSVGGPKNIQYF
TRBV13	TRBJ1-1	CASSSPSTANTEAFF
TRBV30	TRBJ1-2	CAWSVQAKGYGYTF
TRBV24-1	TRBJ2-5	CATSEPGTGVVTQYF
TRBV6-1	TRBJ2-7	CATARTGGRYEQYF
TRBV6-5	TRBJ1-2	CASSYSVLGQRAYGYTF
TRBV6-5	TRBJ2-6	CASSYSTGSGANVLTF
TRBV5-1	TRBJ2-7	CASSLESGGLSYEQYF
TRBV4-3	TRBJ2-6	CASSQDVAGAGANVLTF
TRBV3-1	TRBJ2-7	CASSHTASGRWEQYF
TRBV5-6	TRBJ1-5	CASTMGSNQPQHF
TRBV5-5	TRBJ2-3	CASSFVQGATDTQYF
TRBV5-1	TRBJ2-5	CASSLGVSQETQYF
TRBV28	TRBJ2-7	CASSWGQGSYEQYF
TRBV12-3/TRBV12-4	TRBJ1-1	CASSPQMTVMNTEAFF
TRBV11-1	TRBJ2-1	CASSLGASSYNEQFF